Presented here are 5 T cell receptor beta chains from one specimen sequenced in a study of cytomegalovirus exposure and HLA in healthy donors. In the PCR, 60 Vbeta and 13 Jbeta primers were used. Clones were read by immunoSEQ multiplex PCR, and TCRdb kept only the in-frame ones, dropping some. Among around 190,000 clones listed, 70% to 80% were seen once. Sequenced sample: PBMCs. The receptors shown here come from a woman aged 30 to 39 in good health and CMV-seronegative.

Here the CDR3 reads CASSLGGGATEAFF. Here the CDR3 DNA reads TGCGCCAGCAGCTTGGGCGGGGGAGCCACTGAAGCTTTCTTT. The chain employs TRBV5-1 and TRBJ1-1; a possible D gene is TRBD1 (5 bases). The V gene lost 0 bases and the J gene lost 4 bases, with 10 bases spanning the gap. Germline CDR1 SGHRS, CDR2 YFSETQ. The length of the CDR3 is 14 residues. Full variable domain (missing parts from reference TRBV5-1 and TRBJ1-1): KAGVTQTPRYLIKTRGQQVTLSCSPISGHRSVSWYQQTPGQGLQFLFEYFSETQRNKGNFPGRFSGRQFSNSRSEMNVSTLELGDSALYLCASSLGGGATEAFFGQGTRLTVV.

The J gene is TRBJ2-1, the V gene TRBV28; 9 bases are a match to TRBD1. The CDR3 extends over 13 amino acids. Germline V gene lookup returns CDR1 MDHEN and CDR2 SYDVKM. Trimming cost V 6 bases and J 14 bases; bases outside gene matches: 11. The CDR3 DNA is TGTGCCAGCAGGGATCCAGGGGACAGGGCGAAGTTCTTC. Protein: CASRDPGDRAKFF.

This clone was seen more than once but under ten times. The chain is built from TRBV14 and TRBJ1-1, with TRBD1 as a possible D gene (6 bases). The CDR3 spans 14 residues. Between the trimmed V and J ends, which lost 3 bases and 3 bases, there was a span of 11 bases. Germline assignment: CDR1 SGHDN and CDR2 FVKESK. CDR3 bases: TGTGCCAGCAGCCATCGGGGGGCTTACACTGAAGCTTTCTTT. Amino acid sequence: CASSHRGAYTEAFF.

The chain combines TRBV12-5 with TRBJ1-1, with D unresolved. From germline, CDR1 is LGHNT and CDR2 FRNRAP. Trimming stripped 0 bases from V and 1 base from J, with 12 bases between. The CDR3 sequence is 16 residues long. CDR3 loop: CASGLVPGKKNTEAFF. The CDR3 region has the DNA TGTGCTAGTGGTTTGGTACCGGGGAAAAAGAACACTGAAGCTTTCTTT.

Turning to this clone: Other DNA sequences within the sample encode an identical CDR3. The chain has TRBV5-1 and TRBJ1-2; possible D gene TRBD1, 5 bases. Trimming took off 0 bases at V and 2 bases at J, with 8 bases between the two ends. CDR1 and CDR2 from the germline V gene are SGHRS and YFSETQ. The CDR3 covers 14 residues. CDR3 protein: CASSLGGGNYGYTF. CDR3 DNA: TGCGCCAGCAGCTTGGGGGGGGGAAACTATGGCTACACCTTC.